The 21 T cell receptor beta chains below come from one sample, sequenced in a study of shared T cell receptors in the human thymus. Data came from immunoSEQ multiplex PCR; TCRdb stores just in-frame clones and leaves some out. The sample lists 500,000 to 750,000 clones, around 89% occurring once. Another study also made use of these data, one on human thymus T cells.

The sample taken for sequencing was thymocytes. These receptor sequences come from a boy in the first two years of life with a congenital heart defect.

The V gene is TRBV27, the J gene TRBJ1-4, with 9 bases matching TRBD1. Germline CDR1 is MNHEY and CDR2 is SMNVEV (reference sequence). J gave up 6 bases and V 1 base, and 12 bases lay outside the gene matches. This CDR3 spans 18 amino acids. This CDR3 is CASSLYPRTGEGDEKLFF. As DNA, the CDR3 is TGTGCCAGCAGTTTATACCCTCGGACAGGGGAGGGTGATGAAAAACTGTTTTTT.

The rearrangement uses TRBV19 and TRBJ2-2; the match to TRBD2 covers 7 bases. Germline V gives CDR1 LNHDA, CDR2 SQIVND (reference sequence). Losses at the gene ends were 8 bases for V and 4 bases for J; bases not matched to a gene: 4. The CDR3 is 13 residues long. CDR3 protein: CASRLACTGELFF. The CDR3 DNA reads as TGTGCCAGTCGACTAGCCTGCACCGGGGAGCTGTTTTTT.

This clone was observed a few times. The chain uses TRBV5-1 and TRBJ2-1; 7 positions match TRBD2. Germline V gene lookup returns CDR1 SGHRS and CDR2 YFSETQ. Germline trimming cut 2 bases from V and 9 bases from J; bases unmatched to any gene: 8. CDR3 length: 14 amino acids. DNA for the CDR3: TGCGCCAGCAGCTTTGCCGGGCGGGAGAGTGAGCAGTTCTTC. This encodes CASSFAGRESEQFF.

This clone was found a few times. The chain joins TRBV7-8 to TRBJ2-5; TRBD2 matches 7 bases. This CDR3 region has 15 residues. The V segment lost 0 bases and the J segment 5 bases; nucleotides outside the gene matches: 6. Germline V CDR1 and CDR2: SGHVS, FQNEAQ. CDR3 nucleotide sequence: TGTGCCAGCAGCTTAGCGGGAGGGCCCCGGGAGACCCAGTACTTC. Amino acids: CASSLAGGPRETQYF.

This chain joins TRBV7-3 and TRBJ2-1; 8 bases line up with TRBD2. V shed 4 bases and J 5 bases; nucleotides not matched to a gene: 7. This CDR3 is built from 15 residues. CDR1 and CDR2 from the germline V gene are SGHTA and FQGTGA. CDR3 amino acids: CASSSGGTTNNEQFF. The CDR3, as DNA: TGTGCCAGCAGCTCGGGGGGGACTACCAACAATGAGCAGTTCTTC.

The V gene is TRBV9, the J gene TRBJ2-5, with D perhaps matching TRBD2 (6 bases). With 1 base removed from V and 2 bases from J, the gap between germline ends came to 15 bases. Per the germline V gene, CDR1 is SGDLS and CDR2 is YYNGEE. The CDR3 consists of 16 residues. The CDR3 sequence is CASSVSLGLPQETQYF. As DNA, the CDR3 is TGTGCCAGCAGCGTAAGTTTGGGACTTCCACAAGAGACCCAGTACTTC. Supplemented by reference TRBV9 and TRBJ2-5, the full variable domain reads DSGVTQTPKHLITATGQRVTLRCSPRSGDLSVYWYQQSLDQGLQFLIQYYNGEERAKGNILERFSAQQFPDLHSELNLSSLELGDSALYFCASSVSLGLPQETQYFGPGTRLLVL.

The CDR3: CASSPSPHTDEQYF. CDR3 DNA: TGTGCCAGCAGTCCAAGTCCCCATACAGACGAGCAGTACTTC. This chain joins TRBV6-6 and TRBJ2-7; no clear D gene. The CDR3 spans 14 residues. Germline CDR1 and CDR2: MNHNY and SVGAGI (reference sequence). The V and J ends lost 5 bases and 5 bases respectively, with 16 bases between them.

V and J are TRBV28 and TRBJ2-4; D possibly corresponds to TRBD1 (5 bases). Germline lookup yields CDR1 MDHEN and CDR2 SYDVKM. The length of the CDR3 is 18 residues. With 5 bases removed from V and 1 base from J, the gap between germline ends came to 21 bases. The CDR3 reads CASSRARANDGAKNIQYF. CDR3 bases: TGTGCCAGCAGTCGGGCCAGGGCAAACGACGGGGCCAAAAACATTCAGTACTTC.

The CDR3 nucleotides are TGTGCCAGCAGTGATAGACTAGCGAAGAACACCGGGGAGCTGTTTTTT. This translates into CASSDRLAKNTGELFF. The V gene is TRBV2, the J gene TRBJ2-2; 8 bases match TRBD2. In germline, CDR1 is SNHLY, CDR2 FYNNEI. V lost 3 bases to trimming and J lost 1 base; unmatched junction nucleotides: 4. This CDR3 is built from 16 residues.

V usage is TRBV28 and J usage is TRBJ2-7; 11 bases fit TRBD1. From germline, CDR1 is MDHEN and CDR2 SYDVKM. Losses at the gene ends were 9 bases for V and 4 bases for J; bases not matched to a gene: 5. This CDR3 has 13 amino acids. The CDR3 reads CASGTGGTYEQYF. CDR3 sequence (DNA): TGTGCCAGTGGGACAGGGGGTACGTACGAGCAGTACTTC.

The chain couples TRBV27 to TRBJ2-7; 8 bases agree with TRBD2. The CDR3 loop spans 16 amino acids. Germline trimming cut 4 bases from V and 5 bases from J; bases unmatched to any gene: 13. CDR1 MNHEY and CDR2 SMNVEV come from the germline V gene (reference sequence). CDR3 DNA: TGTGCCAGCAGTTCGCATTGGGGCGGGAGGACGCACGAGCAGTACTTC. This codes for CASSSHWGGRTHEQYF.

The gene calls are TRBV21-1 and TRBJ2-7; the table names TRBD2, a call not compared with the DNA. TRBV21-1 has pseudogene status. The CDR3 is made up of 13 amino acids. For the CDR3, the DNA is TGTGCCAGCAGCGAAGGGGAGGCCTACGAGCAGTACTTC. Translation: CASSEGEAYEQYF.

V is TRBV6-6 and J is TRBJ2-5, with unresolved D. V was trimmed by 5 bases and J by 3 bases, leaving 13 bases between them. The CDR3 consists of 14 residues. Germline-derived CDR1 and CDR2 are MNHNY and SVGAGI (reference sequence). CDR3 sequence: CASSPVREEETQYF. In DNA form, the CDR3 reads TGTGCCAGCAGTCCCGTGAGAGAGGAAGAGACCCAGTACTTC.

The V and J genes are TRBV6-5 and TRBJ1-1, with D maybe TRBD1 (5 bases). Trimming stripped 6 bases from V and 2 bases from J, with 13 bases between. The CDR3 extends over 14 amino acids. Germline V gene data show CDR1 as MNHEY and CDR2 as SVGAGI. CDR3 sequence: CASRKVQGNTEAFF. In DNA, the CDR3 is TGTGCCAGCAGAAAAGTCCAGGGAAACACTGAAGCTTTCTTT.

V gene TRBV28 combines with J gene TRBJ1-5; perhaps TRBD1 as D (6 bases). CDR1 and CDR2 from the germline V gene are MDHEN and SYDVKM. Trimming stripped 2 bases from V and 5 bases from J, with 16 bases between. The CDR3 is 16 amino acids. The CDR3 nucleotides are TGTGCCAGCAGTTTAGCTGCACAGGGAGGGGATCAGCCCCAGCATTTT. As protein: CASSLAAQGGDQPQHF. Full variable domain (remainder filled in from reference TRBV28 and TRBJ1-5): DVKVTQSSRYLVKRTGEKVFLECVQDMDHENMFWYRQDPGLGLRLIYFSYDVKMKEKGDIPEGYSVSREKKERFSLILESASTNQTSMYLCASSLAAQGGDQPQHFGDGTRLSIL.

The J gene is TRBJ1-5, the V gene TRBV4-2; TRBD1 aligns across 9 bases. The CDR3 consists of 16 residues. Germline assignment: CDR1 LGHNA and CDR2 YNFKEQ. The ends lost 0 bases at V and 7 bases at J; junction bases unmatched: 7. This CDR3 reads CASSQDCRDRAQPQHF. CDR3 DNA sequence: TGTGCCAGCAGCCAAGATTGTCGGGACAGGGCACAGCCCCAGCATTTT.

The chain links TRBV7-9 to TRBJ2-3; TRBD2 is a possible D gene (7 bases). V was pared by 5 bases and J by 2 bases, with 17 bases between. CDR1 is SEHNR, CDR2 FQNEAQ, per germline (reference sequence). This CDR3 has 16 amino acids. Here the CDR3 reads CASSPSGGGPTDTQYF. CDR3 in DNA: TGTGCCAGCAGCCCTAGCGGTGGGGGGCCCACAGATACGCAGTATTTT. The whole variable domain, remainder taken from reference TRBV7-9 and TRBJ2-3, is DTGVSQNPRHKITKRGQNVTFRCDPISEHNRLYWYRQTLGQGPEFLTYFQNEAQLEKSRLLSDRFSAERPKGSFSTLEIQRTEQGDSAMYLCASSPSGGGPTDTQYFGPGTRLTVL.

V and J are TRBV28 and TRBJ2-7; D uncertain. The CDR3 runs 14 residues. Germline-derived CDR1 and CDR2 are MDHEN and SYDVKM. V lost 2 bases, J lost 2 bases, and 10 bases lay in between. The DNA for the CDR3 is TGTGCCAGCAGTTTAACCCCTACTCCCTACGAGCAGTACTTC. Translation: CASSLTPTPYEQYF.

The chain has TRBV5-4 and TRBJ2-3, with 9 bases matching TRBD1. Germline CDR1 SGHNT, CDR2 YYREEE (reference sequence). The junction had 7 bases not matched to a gene; V was cut back by 3 bases and J by 5 bases. The CDR3 is 15 residues long. The CDR3 sequence: CASSWRGQGLDTQYF. CDR3 nucleotide sequence: TGTGCCAGCAGCTGGAGGGGACAGGGACTAGATACGCAGTATTTT.

The chain combines TRBV11-3 with TRBJ2-1, with 8 positions matching TRBD2. This CDR3 region has 18 residues. The germline gives CDR1 SGHNT, CDR2 YENEEA. After removal of 0 bases from V and 7 bases from J, the junction contained 14 bases not matched to a gene. Here the CDR3 reads CASSLDRKAGERGNEQFF. The CDR3 region has the DNA TGTGCCAGCAGCTTAGATCGGAAAGCGGGAGAAAGGGGGAATGAGCAGTTCTTC.

The genes are TRBV7-9 and TRBJ1-1; 7 bases align to TRBD1. Germline CDR1 and CDR2: SEHNR and FQNEAQ (reference sequence). The CDR3 sequence is 16 residues long. Germline trimming cut 1 base from V and 4 bases from J; bases unmatched to any gene: 9. The CDR3 bases are TGTGCCAGCAGCTTAGTGGTAAGGGGGCGCGTCACTGAAGCTTTCTTT. The encoded protein is CASSLVVRGRVTEAFF. Full variable domain (remainder filled in from reference TRBV7-9 and TRBJ1-1): DTGVSQNPRHKITKRGQNVTFRCDPISEHNRLYWYRQTLGQGPEFLTYFQNEAQLEKSRLLSDRFSAERPKGSFSTLEIQRTEQGDSAMYLCASSLVVRGRVTEAFFGQGTRLTVV.